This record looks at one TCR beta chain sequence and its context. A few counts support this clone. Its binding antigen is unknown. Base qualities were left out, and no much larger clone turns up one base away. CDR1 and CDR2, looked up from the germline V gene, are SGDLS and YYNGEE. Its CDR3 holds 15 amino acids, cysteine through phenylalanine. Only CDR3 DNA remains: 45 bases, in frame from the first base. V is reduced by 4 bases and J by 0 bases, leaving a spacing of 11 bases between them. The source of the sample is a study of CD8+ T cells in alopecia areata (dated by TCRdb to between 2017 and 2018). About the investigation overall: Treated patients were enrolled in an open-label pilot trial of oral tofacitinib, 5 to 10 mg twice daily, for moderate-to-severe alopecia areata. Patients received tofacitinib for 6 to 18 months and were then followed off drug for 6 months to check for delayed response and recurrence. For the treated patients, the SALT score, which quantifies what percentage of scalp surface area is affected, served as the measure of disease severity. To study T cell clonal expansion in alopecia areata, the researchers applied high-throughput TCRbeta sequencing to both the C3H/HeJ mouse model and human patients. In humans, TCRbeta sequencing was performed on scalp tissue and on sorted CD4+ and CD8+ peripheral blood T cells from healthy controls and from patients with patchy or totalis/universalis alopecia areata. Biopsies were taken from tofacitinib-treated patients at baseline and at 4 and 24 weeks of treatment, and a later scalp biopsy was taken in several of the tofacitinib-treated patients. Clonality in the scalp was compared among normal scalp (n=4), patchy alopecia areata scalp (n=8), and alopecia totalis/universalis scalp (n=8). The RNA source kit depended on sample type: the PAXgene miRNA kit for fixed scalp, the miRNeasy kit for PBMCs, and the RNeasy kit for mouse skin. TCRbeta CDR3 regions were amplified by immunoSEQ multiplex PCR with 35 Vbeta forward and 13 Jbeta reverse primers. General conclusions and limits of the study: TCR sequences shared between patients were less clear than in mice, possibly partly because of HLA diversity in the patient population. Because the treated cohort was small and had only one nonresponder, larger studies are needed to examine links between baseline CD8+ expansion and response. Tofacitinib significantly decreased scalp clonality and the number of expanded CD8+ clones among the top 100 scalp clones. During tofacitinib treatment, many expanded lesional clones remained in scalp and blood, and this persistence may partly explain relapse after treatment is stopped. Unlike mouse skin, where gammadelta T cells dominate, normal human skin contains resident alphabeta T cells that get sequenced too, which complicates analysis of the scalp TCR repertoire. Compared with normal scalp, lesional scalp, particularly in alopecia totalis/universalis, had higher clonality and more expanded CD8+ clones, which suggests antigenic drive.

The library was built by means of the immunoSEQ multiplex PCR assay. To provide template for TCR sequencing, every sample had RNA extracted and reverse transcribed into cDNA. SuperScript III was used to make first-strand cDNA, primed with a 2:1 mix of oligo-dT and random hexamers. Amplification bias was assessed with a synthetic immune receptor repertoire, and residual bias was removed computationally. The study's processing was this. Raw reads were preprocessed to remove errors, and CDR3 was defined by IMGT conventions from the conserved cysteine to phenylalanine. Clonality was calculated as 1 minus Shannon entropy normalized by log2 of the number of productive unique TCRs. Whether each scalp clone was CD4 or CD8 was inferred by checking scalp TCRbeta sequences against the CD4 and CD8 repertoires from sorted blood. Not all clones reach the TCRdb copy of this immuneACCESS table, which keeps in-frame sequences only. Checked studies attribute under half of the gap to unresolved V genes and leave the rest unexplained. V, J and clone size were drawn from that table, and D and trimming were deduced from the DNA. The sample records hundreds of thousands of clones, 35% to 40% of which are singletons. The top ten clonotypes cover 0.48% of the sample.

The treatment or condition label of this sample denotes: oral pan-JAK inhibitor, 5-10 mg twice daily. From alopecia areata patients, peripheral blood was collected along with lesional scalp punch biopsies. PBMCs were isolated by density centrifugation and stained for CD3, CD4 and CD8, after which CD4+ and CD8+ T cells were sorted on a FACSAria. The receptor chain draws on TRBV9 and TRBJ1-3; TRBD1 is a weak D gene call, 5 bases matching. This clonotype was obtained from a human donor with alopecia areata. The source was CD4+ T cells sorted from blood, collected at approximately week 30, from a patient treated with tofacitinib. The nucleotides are TGTGCCAGCAGCAGTACAGGTTTCTCTGGAAACACCATATATTTT. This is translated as CASSSTGFSGNTIYF.